This T cell receptor (beta chain) was sequenced during a study of blood T cell repertoires in COVID-19. The CDR3 is 18 residues long. CDR1 and CDR2 from the germline V gene are MGHRA and YSYEKL. Trimming removed 0 bases at V and 8 bases at J, with 20 bases between. In the original analysis: How many nucleated cells were present was estimated from reference gene primer amplification. TCRdb keeps only in-frame clones here, not all; method: immunoSEQ multiplex PCR. V and J calls and clone size are given by that table; D and trimming were obtained from the DNA. The sample holds roughly 670,000 clones, 80% to 90% seen once.

Sequences were obtained from peripheral blood. The sequence came from a woman under 30 with acute or convalescent COVID-19. The chain recombines TRBV4-1 with TRBJ1-6, with D perhaps matching TRBD1 (5 bases). The DNA for the CDR3 is TGCGCCAGCAGCCAAGATCAGGCCGGGTCAGTAGGGGATTCACCCCTCCACTTT. Amino acids: CASSQDQAGSVGDSPLHF.